These 2 T cell receptor beta chains were sequenced from one sample in a study of vaccination effects on CD4 cells after COVID-19. Profiled with immunoSEQ multiplex PCR; TCRdb holds only in-frame clones, not every one. The table has approximately 40,000 clones, just under 75% seen once. These receptors' antigens are unknown. CD4+ T cells specific for antigen were expanded with viral peptide pools by the ViraFEST assay before sequencing. Culture lasted roughly 9 days before CD4+ T cell isolation. Sometime from March through December 2020, the person acquired a SARS-CoV-2 infection that PCR confirmed. Sample: CD4+ T cells from PBMCs cultured with a peptide pool, taken before COVID-19 vaccination. All receptors derive from a human donor who had a prior SARS-CoV-2 infection.

This sequence joins TRBV11-2 and TRBJ2-7; 12 bases map to TRBD2. CDR3 length: 13 residues. Germline V gene sequence: CDR1 SGHAT, CDR2 FQNNGV. The J segment lost 7 bases and the V segment lost 6 bases, leaving 4 bases of the junction unmatched. In DNA, the CDR3 is TGTGCCAGCAGACTAGCGGGGGGTCGAGAGCAGTACTTC. The encoded protein is CASRLAGGREQYF.

V and J are TRBV7-9 and TRBJ2-7; 7 positions match TRBD1. V was clipped by 5 bases and J by 0 bases; unmatched bases: 10. This CDR3 has 16 amino acids. Germline CDR1 is SEHNR and CDR2 is FQNEAQ (reference sequence). The CDR3 spells CASSRVPRGSSYEQYF. The DNA of the CDR3 is TGTGCCAGCAGCCGAGTCCCCAGGGGGAGCTCCTACGAGCAGTACTTC.